Shown below are 21 T cell receptor beta chains from a single sample sequenced in a study of shared clonotypes between healthy human individuals. Cells designated naive CD8 were CD45RO-negative and were positively selected for CCR7, with terminally differentiated effector memory CD45RA+ cells excluded. Assay: immunoSEQ multiplex PCR; the TCRdb copy retains only in-frame clones and omits some. The repertoire holds approximately 1.9 million clones, with roughly 95% as singletons. Sequencing was performed on naive CD8+ T cells from PBMCs. These receptors originate from a man younger than 35 in good health. Some clones in this sample may be carry-over from other donors' samples.

The chain carries TRBV28 and TRBJ2-7; 7 bases are a match to TRBD1. The CDR3 totals 13 residues. Trimming at V came to 8 bases and at J to 3 bases, leaving 7 bases not matched to a gene. Germline V lookup: CDR1 MDHEN, CDR2 SYDVKM. CDR3 bases: TGTGCCAGCGGGCCAGGGGGTATCTACGAGCAGTACTTC. This codes for CASGPGGIYEQYF.

The chain uses TRBV19 and TRBJ2-5, with D unclear. The CDR3 spans 13 residues. Trimming left V 3 bases short and J 5 bases short, with 10 bases between. Germline CDR1 LNHDA, CDR2 SQIVND (reference sequence). The CDR3 DNA is TGTGCCAGTAGTATTAGACATTGGGAGACCCAGTACTTC. Amino acid sequence: CASSIRHWETQYF.

V gene TRBV7-2 combines with J gene TRBJ2-7, with TRBD1 as a possible D gene (5 bases). Trimming cost V 0 bases and J 3 bases, with 15 bases left between them. Germline CDR1 and CDR2: SGHTA and FQGNSA. The CDR3 sequence is 16 residues long. CDR3 sequence (DNA): TGTGCCAGCAGCTTAGCGAGACGGACAAGTGGCTACGAGCAGTACTTC. Encoded protein: CASSLARRTSGYEQYF.

The J gene is TRBJ2-7, the V gene TRBV28; 10 nucleotides agree with TRBD1. The CDR3 totals 15 residues. V gave up 3 bases and J gave up 7 bases; unmatched junction bases: 9. Germline CDR1 MDHEN, CDR2 SYDVKM. CDR3 nucleotides: TGTGCCAGCAGTTTGGGAGACAGGGGGCAGGGGGAGCAGTACTTC. Encoded protein: CASSLGDRGQGEQYF. The variable domain in full, with the rest retrieved from reference TRBV28 and TRBJ2-7, is DVKVTQSSRYLVKRTGEKVFLECVQDMDHENMFWYRQDPGLGLRLIYFSYDVKMKEKGDIPEGYSVSREKKERFSLILESASTNQTSMYLCASSLGDRGQGEQYFGPGTRLTVT.

J is TRBJ1-5 and V is TRBV27, with D maybe TRBD1 (5 bases). CDR1 MNHEY and CDR2 SMNVEV come from the germline V gene (reference sequence). V dropped 4 bases and J dropped 7 bases, with 14 bases sitting between them. The CDR3 runs to 14 residues. The CDR3 spells CASSSQGRGQPQHF. DNA of the CDR3: TGTGCCAGCAGTTCCCAGGGACGTGGGCAGCCCCAGCATTTT.

On this clone: The same CDR3 can be traced to other DNA sequences in this sample. V usage is TRBV7-9 and J usage is TRBJ2-3, with D perhaps TRBD2 (5 bases). V gave up 3 bases and J gave up 3 bases, with 7 bases separating them. CDR3 length equals 13 residues. Germline assignment: CDR1 SEHNR and CDR2 FQNEAQ (reference sequence). The DNA of the CDR3 is TGTGCCAGCAGCTTCGGCGGGACAGATACGCAGTATTTT. Translating it yields CASSFGGTDTQYF. Full variable domain (remainder filled in from reference TRBV7-9 and TRBJ2-3): DTGVSQNPRHKITKRGQNVTFRCDPISEHNRLYWYRQTLGQGPEFLTYFQNEAQLEKSRLLSDRFSAERPKGSFSTLEIQRTEQGDSAMYLCASSFGGTDTQYFGPGTRLTVL.

This clone was found once. The genes are TRBV6-5 and TRBJ1-2; 7 bases agree with TRBD1. V lost 6 bases, J lost 4 bases, and 11 bases stayed unmatched. The CDR3 has 15 residues. Germline loops: CDR1 MNHEY, CDR2 SVGAGI. CDR3 sequence (DNA): TGTGCCAGCAGCTCATCCGGGACAGACTTCTATGGCTACACCTTC. Translated: CASSSSGTDFYGYTF.

The chain links TRBV2 to TRBJ2-7, with D hard to call. The ends were cut back, 6 bases at V and 4 bases at J, with 7 bases in the middle. The CDR3 loop spans 11 amino acids. The germline gives CDR1 SNHLY, CDR2 FYNNEI. The CDR3 loop reads CASSSVYEQYF. In DNA form, the CDR3 reads TGTGCCAGCAGCTCCGTTTACGAGCAGTACTTC. Looking up the rest from reference TRBV2 and TRBJ2-7 gives the full variable domain: EPEVTQTPSHQVTQMGQEVILRCVPISNHLYFYWYRQILGQKVEFLVSFYNNEISEKSEIFDDQFSVERPDGSNFTLKIRSTKLEDSAMYFCASSSVYEQYFGPGTRLTVT.

This chain links TRBV28 with TRBJ1-1; a possible D gene is TRBD1 (5 bases). Between the trimmed V and J ends, which lost 4 bases and 1 base, there was a span of 10 bases. The CDR3 runs 14 residues. Germline CDR1 and CDR2: MDHEN and SYDVKM. CDR3 loop: CASSSRDRNTEAFF. Written as DNA, the CDR3 is TGTGCCAGCAGTTCACGCGACAGGAACACTGAAGCTTTCTTT.

V and J are TRBV10-2 and TRBJ2-7; D call uncertain. The V end lost 8 bases, the J end lost 0 bases, and 5 bases lay between the germline ends. The CDR3 extends over 11 amino acids. The germline gives CDR1 WSHSY, CDR2 SAAADI. The CDR3 nucleotides read TGCGCCAGCGGGGTCTCCTACGAGCAGTACTTC. This sequence encodes CASGVSYEQYF.

This chain connects TRBV28 to TRBJ2-3, with 10 positions matching TRBD2. The germline CDR1 and CDR2 sequences are MDHEN and SYDVKM. J was trimmed by 4 bases and V by 2 bases; bases with no gene match: 12. The CDR3 is made up of 18 amino acids. The CDR3 loop reads CASSLEALAGVLADTQYF. CDR3 sequence (DNA): TGTGCCAGCAGTTTAGAAGCCCTAGCGGGAGTTCTGGCAGATACGCAGTATTTT.

The chain recombines TRBV13 with TRBJ2-3; 9 bases match TRBD2. The CDR3 length is 15 residues. J was trimmed by 4 bases and V by 4 bases; bases with no gene match: 6. Germline V CDR1 and CDR2: PRHDT, FYEKMQ (reference sequence). The CDR3 sequence is CASSSAGGPSDTQYF. The CDR3 nucleotides read TGTGCCAGCAGCTCCGCGGGAGGGCCTTCAGATACGCAGTATTTT.

The chain couples TRBV28 to TRBJ2-5; D possibly uses TRBD1 or TRBD2 (6 bases each). This CDR3 has 11 amino acids. CDR1 is MDHEN, CDR2 SYDVKM, per germline. V gave up 5 bases and J gave up 14 bases, with 15 bases separating them. The CDR3 bases are TGTGCCAGCAGTGTAGGGGGGATAGGATACTTC. It yields the protein CASSVGGIGYF.

The chain combines TRBV9 with TRBJ2-6; the D gene is possibly TRBD1 (6 bases). With 3 bases removed from V and 1 base from J, the gap between germline ends came to 8 bases. Germline values: CDR1 SGDLS, CDR2 YYNGEE. The CDR3 runs 15 residues. CDR3 in amino acids: CASSAQGSGANVLTF. The CDR3 coding sequence is TGTGCCAGCAGCGCCCAGGGGTCTGGGGCCAACGTCCTGACTTTC.

The gene calls are TRBV4-1 and TRBJ1-2; D ambiguous. Deletions cut 4 bases from V and 0 bases from J, with 15 bases between. CDR1 is MGHRA and CDR2 is YSYEKL in the germline V gene. The CDR3 runs 16 residues. The CDR3 loop is CASSPKSGRANYGYTF. In DNA form, the CDR3 reads TGCGCCAGCAGCCCCAAGAGTGGCAGAGCTAACTATGGCTACACCTTC.

The V gene is TRBV9, the J gene TRBJ2-1; tentative D call: TRBD2 (6 bases). CDR1 SGDLS and CDR2 YYNGEE come from the germline V gene. Trimming pared 4 bases from V and 9 bases from J, leaving 23 bases between. The CDR3 covers 16 residues. The CDR3 here is CASSLRRGSVGSEQFF. CDR3 nucleotides: TGTGCCAGCAGCTTAAGGCGGGGATCAGTTGGAAGTGAGCAGTTCTTC.

This rearrangement joins TRBV9 to TRBJ2-3, with 7 bases that match TRBD2. CDR3 length equals 15 residues. Unmatched junction bases numbered 7, after V lost 2 bases and J lost 4 bases. CDR1 SGDLS and CDR2 YYNGEE come from the germline V gene. The CDR3 sequence: CASSVGGLVSDTQYF. The CDR3 bases are TGTGCCAGCAGCGTCGGGGGGTTGGTTTCAGATACGCAGTATTTT.

The chain carries TRBV19 and TRBJ1-1; D unclear. This CDR3 comprises 13 residues. With 7 bases removed from V and 5 bases from J, the gap between germline ends came to 14 bases. The germline CDR1 and CDR2 sequences are LNHDA and SQIVND (reference sequence). CDR3 amino acids: CASTRSAWTEAFF. The CDR3, as DNA: TGTGCCAGTACACGGAGCGCGTGGACTGAAGCTTTCTTT.

This chain links TRBV4-3 with TRBJ2-5, with 9 bases lining up with TRBD1. The V gene end was trimmed by 3 bases and the J gene end by 1 base; junction bases not matched to a gene: 15. This CDR3 contains 19 residues. The V gene's germline CDR1 is LGHNA and CDR2 YSLEER. The CDR3 coding sequence is TGCGCCAGCAGCCACCCCTCCAACAGGACAGGGGCCCTCCAAGAGACCCAGTACTTC. This translates into CASSHPSNRTGALQETQYF.

This clone showed up just a few times. V is TRBV7-2 and J is TRBJ2-4; D not certain. Trimming cost V 5 bases and J 0 bases, with 11 bases left between them. Germline loops: CDR1 SGHTA, CDR2 FQGNSA. The CDR3 extends over 15 amino acids. DNA for the CDR3: TGTGCCAGCAGCACCCCGGTCCTAGCCAAAAACATTCAGTACTTC. Protein: CASSTPVLAKNIQYF.

The chain links TRBV19 to TRBJ2-5; tentatively, D is TRBD2 (5 bases). Trimming left V 6 bases short and J 3 bases short, with 17 bases between. CDR3 length: 15 residues. Germline values: CDR1 LNHDA, CDR2 SQIVND (reference sequence). CDR3 nucleotides: TGTGCCAGTAGCCTACTAGTCGGGTCGGAAGAGACCCAGTACTTC. This translates into CASSLLVGSEETQYF.